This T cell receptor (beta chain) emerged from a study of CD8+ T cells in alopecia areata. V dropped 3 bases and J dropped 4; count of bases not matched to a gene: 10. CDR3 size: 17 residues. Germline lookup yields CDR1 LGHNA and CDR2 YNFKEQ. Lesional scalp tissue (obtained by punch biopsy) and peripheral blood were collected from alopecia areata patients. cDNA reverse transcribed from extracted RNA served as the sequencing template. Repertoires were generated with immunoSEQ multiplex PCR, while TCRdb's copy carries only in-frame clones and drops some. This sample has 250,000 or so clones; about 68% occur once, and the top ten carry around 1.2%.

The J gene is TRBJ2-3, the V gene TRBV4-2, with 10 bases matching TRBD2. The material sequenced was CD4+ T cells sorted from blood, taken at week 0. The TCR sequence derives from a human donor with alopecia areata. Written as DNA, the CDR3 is TGTGCCAGCAGCCAGGCCGTAGCGGGGGGTGGCGCAGATACGCAGTATTTT. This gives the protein CASSQAVAGGGADTQYF.